The clone carrying this T cell receptor (beta chain) was observed a few times. Its antigen is as yet unknown. The sample belongs to a study of T cell responses to AZD1222 COVID-19 vaccine. In the study overall: Combined were second doses at about 4 or about 12 weeks. Study-wide results and caveats: Of spike-specific TCRs, nearly half reportedly target regions left unmutated in variants.

Profiling relied on immunoSEQ multiplex PCR, and the TCRdb table lists in-frame clones only, not all of them. This table has about 120,000 clones, roughly 84% appearing once. V lost 6 bases, J lost 3 bases, and 14 bases lay in between. There are 14 residues in the CDR3. From germline, CDR1 is MNHEY and CDR2 SMNVEV (reference sequence). This rearrangement joins TRBV27 to TRBJ1-2; perhaps TRBD1 as D (5 bases). The material sequenced was peripheral blood, taken on day 0 of AZD1222 vaccination. This TCR derives from an adult in good health. This CDR3 reads CASRASGTDYGYTF. The CDR3 DNA is TGTGCCAGCAGGGCATCCGGGACGGACTATGGCTACACCTTC.